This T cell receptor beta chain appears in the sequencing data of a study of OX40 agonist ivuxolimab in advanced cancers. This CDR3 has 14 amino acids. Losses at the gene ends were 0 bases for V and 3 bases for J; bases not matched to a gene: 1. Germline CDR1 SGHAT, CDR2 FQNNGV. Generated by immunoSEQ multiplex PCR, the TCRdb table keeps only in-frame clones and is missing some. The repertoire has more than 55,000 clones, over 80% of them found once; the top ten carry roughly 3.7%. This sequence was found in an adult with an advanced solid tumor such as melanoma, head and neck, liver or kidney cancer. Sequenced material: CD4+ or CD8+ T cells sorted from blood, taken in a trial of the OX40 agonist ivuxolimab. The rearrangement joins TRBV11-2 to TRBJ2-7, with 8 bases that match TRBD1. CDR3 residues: CASSLDRGLYEQYF. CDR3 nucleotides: TGTGCCAGCAGCTTAGACAGGGGGCTCTACGAGCAGTACTTC.